These 10 T cell receptor beta chains were all obtained from the same sample, sequenced in a study of T cell responses to AZD1222 COVID-19 vaccine. Using immunoSEQ multiplex PCR, the repertoire was profiled, and TCRdb retains in-frame clones only, with some absent. Among approximately 210,000 clones, approximately 91% were seen once, and the ten largest hold approximately 3.4%. Sequenced material: peripheral blood, taken 28 days after the second AZD1222 dose. The receptors were sampled from an adult who received the AZD1222 COVID-19 vaccine.

V and J are TRBV6-5 and TRBJ2-1; possibly TRBD2 for D (5 bases). CDR1 and CDR2 from the germline V gene are MNHEY and SVGAGI. The V and J ends lost 2 bases and 4 bases respectively, with 12 bases between them. CDR3 length: 15 residues. In DNA, the CDR3 is TGTGCCAGCAGTTACGGCGGGCTAGGGTACAATGAGCAGTTCTTC. This encodes CASSYGGLGYNEQFF.

V is TRBV11-1 and J is TRBJ2-5; 8 nucleotides match TRBD1. The trim removed 5 bases at V and 4 bases at J, leaving 3 bases unmatched. This CDR3 comprises 13 residues. The germline V gene has CDR1 SGHAT and CDR2 FQDESV (reference sequence). The DNA for the CDR3 is TGTGCCAGCAGCGGGACAGGCCGAGAGACCCAGTACTTC. Amino acid sequence: CASSGTGRETQYF.

The chain joins TRBV20-1 to TRBJ1-5, with D uncertain. CDR1 is DFQATT, CDR2 SNEGSKA, per germline (reference sequence). Trimming left V 3 bases short and J 14 bases short, with 17 bases between. CDR3 length equals 12 residues. This chain's CDR3 is CSASLAESTEHF. For the CDR3, the DNA is TGCAGTGCTAGTCTCGCGGAGTCGACTGAGCATTTT.

The chain recombines TRBV25-1 with TRBJ1-1; no definite D call. The CDR3 length is 13 residues. V lost 4 bases to trimming and J lost 3 bases, with 9 bases between them. Per germline, CDR1 MGHDK and CDR2 SYGVNS. CDR3 amino acids: CASSGRQYTEAFF. The CDR3 region has the DNA TGTGCCAGCAGTGGTAGGCAGTACACTGAAGCTTTCTTT.

The chain recombines TRBV11-3 with TRBJ1-6; D might be TRBD1 (6 bases). The ends were cut back, 0 bases at V and 11 bases at J, with 8 bases in the middle. The CDR3 totals 13 residues. Germline V CDR1 and CDR2: SGHNT, YENEEA. Written as DNA, the CDR3 is TGTGCCAGCAGCTTAGATGGGACAACACCCCTCCACTTT. It translates to CASSLDGTTPLHF.

The J gene is TRBJ2-6, the V gene TRBV5-8; D not resolved. V lost 2 bases and J 0 bases, leaving 6 bases between the germline ends. Germline CDR1 and CDR2: SGHTS and YDEGEE. This CDR3 contains 15 residues. CDR3 sequence reads: CASSFIASGANVLTF. The CDR3 bases are TGTGCCAGCAGCTTTATTGCCTCTGGGGCCAACGTCCTGACTTTC.

The rearrangement links TRBV28 to TRBJ2-7; 14 bases are a match to TRBD2. The V gene's germline CDR1 is MDHEN and CDR2 SYDVKM. The V segment lost 6 bases and the J segment 6 bases; nucleotides outside the gene matches: 7. This CDR3 has 15 residues. The CDR3 spells CASRRRLAGGFEQYF. In DNA form, the CDR3 reads TGTGCCAGCAGGCGCAGACTAGCGGGAGGGTTCGAGCAGTACTTC. The full variable domain, its missing parts supplied by reference TRBV28 and TRBJ2-7, is DVKVTQSSRYLVKRTGEKVFLECVQDMDHENMFWYRQDPGLGLRLIYFSYDVKMKEKGDIPEGYSVSREKKERFSLILESASTNQTSMYLCASRRRLAGGFEQYFGPGTRLTVT.

The chain uses TRBV5-1 and TRBJ1-1; tentative D call: TRBD1 (6 bases). This CDR3 is built from 14 residues. Trimming removed 5 bases from V and 4 bases from J, with 15 bases in between. Germline V gene sequence: CDR1 SGHRS, CDR2 YFSETQ. As DNA, the CDR3 is TGCGCCAGCAGACGTGACAGGAGGGCCACTGAAGCTTTCTTT. It encodes CASRRDRRATEAFF.

The chain combines TRBV4-3 with TRBJ2-1; D gene ambiguous. CDR3 length: 13 residues. V dropped 1 base and J dropped 8 bases, with 9 bases sitting between them. Germline CDR1 is LGHNA and CDR2 is YSLEER. The CDR3 nucleotides are TGCGCCAGCAGCCAAGTCGGTCAAGATGAGCAGTTCTTC. Translation: CASSQVGQDEQFF.

This chain joins TRBV7-8 and TRBJ1-3; D unresolved. This CDR3 region has 13 residues. V was pared by 5 bases and J by 0 bases, with 5 bases between. Germline loops: CDR1 SGHVS, CDR2 FQNEAQ. CDR3: CASSPSSGNTIYF. As DNA, the CDR3 is TGTGCCAGCAGCCCTAGCTCTGGAAACACCATATATTTT.